The source of this TCR beta chain is a study of blood T cell repertoires in COVID-19. Across the whole study: In each case, the material was cDNA or gDNA derived from T cells, B-cell-depleted T cells, or PBMCs.

Germline values: CDR1 SGHDN, CDR2 FVKESK. With 6 bases clipped from V and 6 bases from J, the junction kept 15 bases outside the gene matches. The CDR3 contains 16 residues. Sequencing used immunoSEQ multiplex PCR; TCRdb keeps in-frame clones, though not all of them. The profile shows 15,000 to 20,000 clones, roughly four fifths of them singletons. By its share, this clone is medium-sized. The sequence derives from a woman aged 65 to 85 with active COVID-19. Material: peripheral blood. The rearrangement uses TRBV14 and TRBJ2-7; TRBD1 matches 9 bases. The CDR3 loop is CASSPRRGQGLAEQYF. The CDR3 region has the DNA TGTGCCAGCAGTCCCAGGCGGGGACAGGGTCTGGCCGAGCAGTACTTC.